This T cell receptor (beta chain) stems from a study of identical twins. One entry per CDR3 protein results from TCRdb running MiXCR on the 5' RACE reads. This table has hundreds of thousands of distinct CDR3 sequences, over 15% appearing once. Germline V gene lookup returns CDR1 MNHNS and CDR2 SASEGT. There are 16 residues in the CDR3. V shed 6 bases, J shed 7 bases, and the junction held 16 bases outside the gene matches. Separately, the same data were catalogued under a study of T cells expressing NK-cell markers.

This receptor was obtained from a woman in her late teens or twenties in good health. Sequencing input: PBMCs. V is TRBV6-1 and J is TRBJ2-7; TRBD1 aligns across 9 bases. CDR3 region: CASRSTGTGYRWEQYF. As DNA, the CDR3 is TGTGCCAGCAGGTCAACCGGGACAGGGTACCGATGGGAGCAGTACTTC.